A selection of T cell receptor beta chains follows, all from one sample in a study of blood T cell repertoires in COVID-19. Repertoires were generated with immunoSEQ multiplex PCR, while TCRdb's copy carries only in-frame clones and drops some. The sample has 120,000 to 150,000 clones, just under 85% seen once. Sequences were obtained from PBMCs or T cells enriched from blood (not recorded which). The origin of the receptors is a woman aged 50 to 65 with acute COVID-19. The CDR3 runs from the conserved cysteine through the conserved F or W. A D gene is named only where the DNA matches it firmly. Some rows have no size entry. The others give once, few or many, or a class for an expanded clone.

d_gene	j_gene	abundance	v_gene	CDR3aa	CDR3nt
TRBD2	TRBJ2-7	-	TRBV5-1	CASSIAGSYEQYF	TGCGCCAGCAGCATAGCGGGGTCCTACGAGCAGTACTTC
-	TRBJ1-5	-	TRBV6-1	CASSEGVGGYSNQPQHF	TGTGCCAGCAGTGAAGGTGTTGGGGGCTATAGCAATCAGCCCCAGCATTTT
TRBD2	TRBJ2-2	-	TRBV7-9	CASSKRGLAGAGTGELFF	TGTGCCAGCAGCAAACGAGGACTAGCGGGAGCGGGGACCGGGGAGCTGTTTTTT
TRBD2	TRBJ2-7	-	TRBV4-1	CASSQVLAGAYEQYF	TGCGCCAGCAGCCAAGTCCTAGCGGGAGCCTACGAGCAGTACTTC
-	TRBJ1-2	once	TRBV6-1	CASSEWSQNYGYTF	TGTGCCAGCAGTGAATGGTCACAGAACTATGGCTACACCTTC
TRBD1	TRBJ1-2	-	TRBV5-1	CASSLTGEGYTF	TGCGCCAGCAGCTTGACAGGGGAGGGCTACACCTTC
-	TRBJ2-3	-	TRBV7-9	CASRRRGGVTDTQYF	TGTGCCAGCAGGCGAAGGGGCGGGGTCACAGATACGCAGTATTTT
-	TRBJ2-5	-	TRBV27	CASSSQETQYF	TGTGCCAGCAGTTCGCAAGAGACCCAGTACTTC
-	TRBJ2-7	-	TRBV7-3	CASSRGVGHEQYF	TGTGCCAGCAGCCGCGGGGTGGGCCACGAGCAGTACTTC
TRBD1	TRBJ2-5	-	TRBV19	CASRQGTRQETQYF	TGTGCCAGTAGACAGGGGACCCGCCAAGAGACCCAGTACTTC
-	TRBJ2-1	-	TRBV5-1	CASSLGGTLSDEQFF	TGCGCCAGCAGCTTGGGCGGGACTCTGAGCGATGAGCAGTTCTTC
TRBD1	TRBJ2-7	-	TRBV19	CASSIDSNRGADEQYF	TGTGCCAGTAGTATAGACAGTAACAGGGGTGCCGACGAGCAGTACTTC
TRBD2	TRBJ2-5	-	TRBV11-2	CASRRASGRSRQETQYF	TGTGCCAGCAGGAGGGCTAGCGGGCGATCTAGACAAGAGACCCAGTACTTC
TRBD1	TRBJ1-2	-	TRBV7-9	CASSGQGSGGYTF	TGTGCCAGCAGCGGACAGGGATCGGGGGGCTACACCTTC
TRBD2	TRBJ2-2	-	TRBV12-5	CASGPGLAGVLKAGELFF	TGTGCTAGTGGTCCCGGACTAGCGGGAGTTTTGAAAGCCGGGGAGCTGTTTTTT
TRBD1	TRBJ1-2	once	TRBV19	CASSPDMAGGGYF	TGTGCCAGTAGTCCCGATATGGCAGGGGGCGGCTACTTC
TRBD1	TRBJ1-2	-	TRBV4-3	CASSPQGDNYGYTF	TGCGCCAGCAGCCCACAGGGGGATAACTATGGCTACACCTTC
-	TRBJ1-1	-	TRBV7-9	CASSHHREGTEAFF	TGTGCCAGCAGCCACCACAGGGAAGGCACTGAAGCTTTCTTT
TRBD2	TRBJ2-1	-	TRBV5-1	CASSPQPSGSTNEQFF	TGCGCCAGCAGCCCCCAGCCTAGCGGGAGTACTAATGAGCAGTTCTTC
-	TRBJ2-7	once	TRBV2	CASSDSQIRYEQYF	TGTGCCAGCAGTGATAGTCAAATTCGCTACGAGCAGTACTTC
TRBD2	TRBJ2-1	few	TRBV7-3	CASSPRGLAGEQQFF	TGTGCCAGCAGCCCGCGGGGGCTAGCGGGTGAGCAGCAGTTCTTC
-	TRBJ1-5	-	TRBV7-9	CASSSGDTRNRVQHF	TGTGCCAGCAGCTCAGGGGACACCCGAAATCGGGTCCAGCATTTT
-	TRBJ2-2	-	TRBV2	CASSPLASNTGELFF	TGTGCCAGCAGCCCCCTAGCGTCGAACACCGGGGAGCTGTTTTTT
-	TRBJ2-7	-	TRBV6-2/TRBV6-3	CASSSGQTVPSEQYF	TGTGCCAGCAGTTCCGGACAGACTGTTCCCAGCGAGCAGTACTTC
-	TRBJ1-4	-	TRBV5-1	CASSSTQGPNEKLFF	TGCGCCAGCAGCTCAACACAGGGACCCAATGAAAAACTGTTTTTT
-	TRBJ1-2	-	TRBV28	CASSTAEGRYGYTF	TGTGCCAGCAGCACGGCGGAGGGCCGCTATGGCTACACCTTC